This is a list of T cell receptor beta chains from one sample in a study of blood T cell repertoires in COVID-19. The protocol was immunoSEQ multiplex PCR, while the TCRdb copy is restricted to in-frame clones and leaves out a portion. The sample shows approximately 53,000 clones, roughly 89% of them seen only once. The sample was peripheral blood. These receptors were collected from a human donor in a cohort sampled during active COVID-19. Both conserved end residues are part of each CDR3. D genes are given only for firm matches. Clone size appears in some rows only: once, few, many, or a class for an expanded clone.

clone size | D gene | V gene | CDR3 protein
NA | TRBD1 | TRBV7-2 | CASSPGQGKINYGYTF
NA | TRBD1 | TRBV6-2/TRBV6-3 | CASSYLQGQGIYEQYF
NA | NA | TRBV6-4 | CASSDSPGNTEAFF
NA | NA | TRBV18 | CASSREGGAYNEQFF
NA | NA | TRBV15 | CATSRSGGPGSGNTIYF
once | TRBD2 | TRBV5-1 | CASSPRAGDGAETQYF
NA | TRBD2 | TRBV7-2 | CASSLEEGLAGGRDEQFF
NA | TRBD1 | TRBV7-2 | CASSLGGGQGAHEQYF
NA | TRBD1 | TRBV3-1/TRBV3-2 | CASSRTGQFNYGYTF
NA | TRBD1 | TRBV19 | CASSVPGQGTYEQYF
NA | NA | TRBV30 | CAWSFRGTNEKLFF
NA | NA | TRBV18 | CASSTGSGANVLTF
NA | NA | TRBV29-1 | CSAKTGPYEQYF
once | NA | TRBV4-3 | CASSQDRGQSQYF
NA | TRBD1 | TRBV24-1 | CATSDLGGRDTGELFF
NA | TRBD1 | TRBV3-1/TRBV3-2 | CASSRDRGQETQYF
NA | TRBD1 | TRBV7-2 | CASSLVPGGHGYTF
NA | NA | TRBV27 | CASSLSWGSYNEQFF
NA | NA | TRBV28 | CASSPSGRGTGETQYF
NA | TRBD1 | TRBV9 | CASSVPSGQGAGGDTQYF
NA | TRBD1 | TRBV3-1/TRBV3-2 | CASSQRQGDEKLFF
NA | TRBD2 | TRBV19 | CASSAGRKNIQYF
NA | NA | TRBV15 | CATSGERWGNQPQHF
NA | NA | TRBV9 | CASSPHGRTHQTQYF
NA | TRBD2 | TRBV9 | CASSVAGLAGGRTDTQYF
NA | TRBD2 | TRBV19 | CASSFSGGNTGELFF
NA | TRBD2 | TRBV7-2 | CASTLPSGRFNEQFF
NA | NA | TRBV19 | CASSIQAAGYGYTF
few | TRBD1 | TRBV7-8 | CASSFDRVKNSQPQHF
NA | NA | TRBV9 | CASSSRGTGELFF
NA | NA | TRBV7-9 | CASSTRGLPNTGELFF
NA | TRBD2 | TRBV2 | CASSEWGTSSYNEQFF
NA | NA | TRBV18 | CASSPPSSGETQYF
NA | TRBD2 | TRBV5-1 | CASSLGLAETDTQYF
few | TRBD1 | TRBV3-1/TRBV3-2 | CASSPRDRNYNEQFF
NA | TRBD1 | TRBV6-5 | CASRQTGAGNTIYF
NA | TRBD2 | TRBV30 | CAWSGREKPYNEQFF
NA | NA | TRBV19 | CASSIRAEAFF
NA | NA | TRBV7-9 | CASSRGLGDHGYTF
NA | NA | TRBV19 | CASSPRDGTSTDTQYF
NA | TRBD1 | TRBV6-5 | CASSSDRGGEQPQHF
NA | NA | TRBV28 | CASSSISPPTNYGYTF
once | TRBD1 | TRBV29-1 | CSVDLSRGRTGELFF
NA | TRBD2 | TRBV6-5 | CASSYTRGAGGGTQYF
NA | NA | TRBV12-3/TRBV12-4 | CASSKRGTYGYTF
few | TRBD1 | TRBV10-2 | CASSGLSGQRGYNEQFF
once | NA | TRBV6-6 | CASRLNQPQHF
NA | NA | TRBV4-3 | CASSQDGPREQFF
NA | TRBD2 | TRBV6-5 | CASGRTSASDTQYF
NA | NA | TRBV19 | CATLQGGLNTGELFF
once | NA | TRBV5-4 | CASSLGTVYEQYF
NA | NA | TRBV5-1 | CASSLGGALSPLHF
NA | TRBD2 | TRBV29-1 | CSVQLRLAGGADTQYF
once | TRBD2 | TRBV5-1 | CASSLGGGGYYEQYF
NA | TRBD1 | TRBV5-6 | CASSYKGTGGNQPQHF